This T cell receptor beta chain was sequenced during a study of blood T cell repertoires in COVID-19. Germline V lookup: CDR1 LNHDA, CDR2 SQIVND (reference sequence). V lost 7 bases to trimming and J lost 3 bases; unmatched junction nucleotides: 6. The CDR3 extends over 16 amino acids. Original handling: Reference gene primers were amplified, and this amplification served to estimate nucleated cell counts. Assay used: immunoSEQ multiplex PCR; TCRdb lists only in-frame clones, some missing. D and trimming were read from the DNA, whereas the V and J calls and clone size are those reported in that table. The data contain about 300,000 clones, approximately 90% of them singletons. Clinical history as reported by participants underpinned cohort assignment.

Sequenced input: PBMCs or T cells enriched from blood (not recorded which). The TCR was taken from a man aged 25 to 40 who had recovered from COVID-19. V and J are TRBV19 and TRBJ2-1; TRBD2 matches 13 bases. The CDR3 sequence is CASMGTSGAIYNEQFF. The CDR3 bases are TGTGCCAGTATGGGGACTAGCGGGGCGATCTACAATGAGCAGTTCTTC.